This note documents a single T cell receptor (beta chain) sequence. This entry is derived from a study of blood T cell repertoires in COVID-19. In the study overall: T cells, B-cell-depleted T cells, or PBMCs provided the cDNA or gDNA that served as material.

V lost 5 bases and J 5 bases, leaving 6 bases between the germline ends. Looked up from germline, CDR1 is SGHAT and CDR2 is FQDESV (reference sequence). The CDR3 spans 11 residues. In the original workflow: Reference gene primer amplification gave nucleated cell count estimates. Sequenced by immunoSEQ multiplex PCR; TCRdb stores in-frame clones only, minus some. V and J calls plus clone size are reproduced from that table; the DNA served to infer D and trimming. The sample lists approximately 110,000 clones; 65% to 90% were seen once. Sequenced material: peripheral blood. J is TRBJ1-1 and V is TRBV11-1; D gene unclear. The sequence was collected from a man aged 45-65 years with acute or convalescent COVID-19. The DNA for the CDR3 is TGTGCCAGCAGCCTTAATACTGAAGCTTTCTTT. This codes for CASSLNTEAFF.